Below are 6 T cell receptor beta chains sequenced from a single sample in a study of blood T cell repertoires in COVID-19. The repertoire was sequenced with immunoSEQ multiplex PCR; TCRdb's copy has only in-frame clones and lacks some. The sample includes 250,000 to 350,000 clones, 75% to 90% of them seen just once. Material: peripheral blood. These receptors all come from a woman aged 45-59 years who had recovered from COVID-19.

The chain employs TRBV6-5 and TRBJ1-1, with a weak D call TRBD1 (5 bases). V was shortened by 6 bases and J by 7 bases, with 15 bases between the two germline ends. The CDR3 is 13 amino acids. Germline assignment: CDR1 MNHEY and CDR2 SVGAGI. CDR3 DNA: TGTGCCAGCAGGACGGGGGTCGGACGTGAAGCTTTCTTT. It codes for CASRTGVGREAFF.

This chain joins TRBV6-5 and TRBJ1-6; a possible D gene is TRBD1 (6 bases). CDR1 and CDR2 from the germline V gene are MNHEY and SVGAGI. With 7 bases removed from V and 5 bases from J, the gap between germline ends came to 12 bases. The CDR3 is made up of 14 amino acids. The CDR3 sequence is CASTLGADNSPLHF. The CDR3 nucleotides are TGTGCCAGCACCTTGGGGGCAGATAATTCACCCCTCCACTTT.

This chain connects TRBV5-5 to TRBJ1-1, with TRBD1 identical over 9 bases. The CDR3 consists of 15 residues. In germline, CDR1 is SGHKS, CDR2 YYEKEE (reference sequence). V trimming: 4 bases; J trimming: 5 bases; junction bases outside the gene matches: 9. The CDR3 reads CASSRTGQGGTEAFF. DNA of the CDR3: TGTGCCAGCAGCAGGACGGGACAGGGAGGAACTGAAGCTTTCTTT.

This chain connects TRBV5-4 to TRBJ2-7; 13 bases match TRBD2. The V segment lost 4 bases and the J segment 3 bases; nucleotides outside the gene matches: 10. The CDR3 contains 17 residues. CDR1 and CDR2 from the germline V gene are SGHNT and YYREEE (reference sequence). The CDR3 sequence is CASSQVLAGGLVYEQYF. For the CDR3, the DNA is TGTGCCAGCAGCCAGGTACTAGCGGGGGGGTTGGTCTACGAGCAGTACTTC.

The rearrangement joins TRBV24-1 to TRBJ2-1, with D possibly matching TRBD1 (5 bases). The CDR3 loop spans 14 amino acids. Germline assignment: CDR1 KGHDR and CDR2 SFDVKD. V gave up 12 bases and J gave up 0 bases, with 14 bases separating them. The CDR3 DNA reads TGTGCCTCGTCGACAGAGAGCTCCTACAATGAGCAGTTCTTC. Its translation is CASSTESSYNEQFF.

The chain couples TRBV5-1 to TRBJ1-2; 7 nucleotides agree with TRBD1. The germline V gene encodes CDR1 SGHRS and CDR2 YFSETQ. This CDR3 contains 15 residues. With 4 bases clipped from V and 3 bases from J, the junction kept 9 bases outside the gene matches. For the CDR3, the DNA is TGCGCCAGCAGCCCGGAAGGCAGGGGGGACTATGGCTACACCTTC. Protein product: CASSPEGRGDYGYTF. The full variable domain, in which reference TRBV5-1 and TRBJ1-2 provide the parts outside the CDR3, is KAGVTQTPRYLIKTRGQQVTLSCSPISGHRSVSWYQQTPGQGLQFLFEYFSETQRNKGNFPGRFSGRQFSNSRSEMNVSTLELGDSALYLCASSPEGRGDYGYTFGSGTRLTVV.